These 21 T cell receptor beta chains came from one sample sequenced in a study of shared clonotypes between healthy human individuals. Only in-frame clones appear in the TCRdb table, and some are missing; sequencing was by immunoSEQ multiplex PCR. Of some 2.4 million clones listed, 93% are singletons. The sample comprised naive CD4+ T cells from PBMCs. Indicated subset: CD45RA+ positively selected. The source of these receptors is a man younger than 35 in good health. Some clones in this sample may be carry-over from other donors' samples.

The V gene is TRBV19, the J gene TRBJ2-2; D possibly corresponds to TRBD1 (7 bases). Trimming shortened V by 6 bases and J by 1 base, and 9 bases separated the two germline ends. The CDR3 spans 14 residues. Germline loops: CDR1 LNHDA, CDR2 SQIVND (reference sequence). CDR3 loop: CASRRDRNTGELFF. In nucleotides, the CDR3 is TGTGCCAGTAGGCGGGACAGGAACACCGGGGAGCTGTTTTTT.

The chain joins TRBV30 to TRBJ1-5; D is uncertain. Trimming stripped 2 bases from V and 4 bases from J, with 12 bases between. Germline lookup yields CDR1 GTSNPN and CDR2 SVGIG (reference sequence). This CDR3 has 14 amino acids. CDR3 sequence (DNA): TGTGCCTGGAGTCGGGAAATTTCGAATCAGCCCCAGCATTTT. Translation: CAWSREISNQPQHF.

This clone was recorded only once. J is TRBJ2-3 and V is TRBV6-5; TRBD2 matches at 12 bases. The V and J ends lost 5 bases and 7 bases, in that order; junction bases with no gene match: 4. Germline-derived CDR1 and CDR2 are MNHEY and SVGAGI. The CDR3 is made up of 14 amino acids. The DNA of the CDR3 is TGTGCCAGCAGTCCCGGACTAGCGGGAAATACGCAGTATTTT. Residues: CASSPGLAGNTQYF.

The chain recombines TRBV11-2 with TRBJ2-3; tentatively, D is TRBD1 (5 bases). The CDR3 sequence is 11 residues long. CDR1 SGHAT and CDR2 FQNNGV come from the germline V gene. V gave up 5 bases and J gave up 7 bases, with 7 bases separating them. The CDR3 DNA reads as TGTGCCAGCAGCCCAGGGTATACGCAGTATTTT. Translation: CASSPGYTQYF. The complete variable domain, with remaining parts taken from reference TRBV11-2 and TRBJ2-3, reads EAGVAQSPRYKIIEKRQSVAFWCNPISGHATLYWYQQILGQGPKLLIQFQNNGVVDDSQLPKDRFSAERLKGVDSTLKIQPAKLEDSAVYLCASSPGYTQYFGPGTRLTVL.

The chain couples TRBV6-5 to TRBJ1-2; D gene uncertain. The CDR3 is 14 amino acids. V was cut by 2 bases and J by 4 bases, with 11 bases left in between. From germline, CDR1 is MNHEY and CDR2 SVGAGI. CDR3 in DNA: TGTGCCAGCAGTTACAGTGACAATTTCTATGGCTACACCTTC. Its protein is CASSYSDNFYGYTF.

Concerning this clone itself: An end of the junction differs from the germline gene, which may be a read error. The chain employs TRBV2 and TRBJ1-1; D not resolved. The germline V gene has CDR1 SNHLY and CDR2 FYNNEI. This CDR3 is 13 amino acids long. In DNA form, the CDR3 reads TGTGCCAGCAGCGAAGGACGAGCCACTGAAGCTTTCTTT. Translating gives CASSEGRATEAFF.

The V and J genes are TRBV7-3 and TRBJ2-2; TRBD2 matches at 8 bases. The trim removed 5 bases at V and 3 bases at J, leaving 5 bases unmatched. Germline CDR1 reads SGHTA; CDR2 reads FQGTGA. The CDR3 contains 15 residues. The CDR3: CASSLGLAYTGELFF. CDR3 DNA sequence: TGTGCCAGCAGCCTCGGACTAGCCTACACCGGGGAGCTGTTTTTT.

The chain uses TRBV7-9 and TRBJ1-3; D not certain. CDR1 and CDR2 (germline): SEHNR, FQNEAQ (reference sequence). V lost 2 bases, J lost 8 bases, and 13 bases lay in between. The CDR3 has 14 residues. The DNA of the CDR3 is TGTGCCAGCAGCTTAAGGCGGGGTCGGGACACCATATATTTT. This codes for CASSLRRGRDTIYF. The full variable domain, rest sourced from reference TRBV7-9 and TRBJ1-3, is DTGVSQNPRHKITKRGQNVTFRCDPISEHNRLYWYRQTLGQGPEFLTYFQNEAQLEKSRLLSDRFSAERPKGSFSTLEIQRTEQGDSAMYLCASSLRRGRDTIYFGEGSWLTVV.

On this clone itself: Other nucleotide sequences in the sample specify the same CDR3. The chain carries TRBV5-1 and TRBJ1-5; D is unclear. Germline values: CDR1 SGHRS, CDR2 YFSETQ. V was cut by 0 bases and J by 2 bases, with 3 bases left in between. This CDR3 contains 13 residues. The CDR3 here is CASSLVGNQPQHF. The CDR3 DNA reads TGCGCCAGCAGCTTGGTCGGCAATCAGCCCCAGCATTTT. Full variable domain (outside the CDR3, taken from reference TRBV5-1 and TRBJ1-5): KAGVTQTPRYLIKTRGQQVTLSCSPISGHRSVSWYQQTPGQGLQFLFEYFSETQRNKGNFPGRFSGRQFSNSRSEMNVSTLELGDSALYLCASSLVGNQPQHFGDGTRLSIL.

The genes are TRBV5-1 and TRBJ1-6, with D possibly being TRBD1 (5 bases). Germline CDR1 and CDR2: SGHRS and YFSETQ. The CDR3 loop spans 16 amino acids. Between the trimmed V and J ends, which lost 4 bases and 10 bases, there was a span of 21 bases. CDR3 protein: CASSPQGGDDGSPLHF. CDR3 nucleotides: TGCGCCAGCAGCCCCCAGGGAGGGGACGACGGCTCACCCCTCCACTTT.

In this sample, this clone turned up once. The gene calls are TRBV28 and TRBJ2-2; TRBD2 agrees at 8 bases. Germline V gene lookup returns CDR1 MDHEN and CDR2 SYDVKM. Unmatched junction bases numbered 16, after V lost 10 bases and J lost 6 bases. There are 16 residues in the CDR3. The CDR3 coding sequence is TGTGCCATCAAGCCCCCCGGTATTAGCGGGGCCGGGGAGCTGTTTTTT. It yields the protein CAIKPPGISGAGELFF.

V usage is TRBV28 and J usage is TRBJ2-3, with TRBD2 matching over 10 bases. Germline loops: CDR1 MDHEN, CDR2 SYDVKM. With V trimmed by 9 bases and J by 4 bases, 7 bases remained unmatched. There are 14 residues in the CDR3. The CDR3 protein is CASLSSGRPDTQYF. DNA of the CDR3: TGTGCCAGTCTCTCTAGCGGGAGACCAGATACGCAGTATTTT.

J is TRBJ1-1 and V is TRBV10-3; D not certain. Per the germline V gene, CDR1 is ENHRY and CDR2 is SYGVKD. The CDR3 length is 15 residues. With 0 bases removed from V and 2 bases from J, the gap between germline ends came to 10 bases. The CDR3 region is CAISESGQANTEAFF. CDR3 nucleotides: TGTGCCATCAGTGAGTCAGGTCAGGCTAACACTGAAGCTTTCTTT.

CDR3 in DNA: TGCGCCAGCAGCCGGGGGTCAACCAATCAGCCCCAGCATTTT. Translated, it gives CASSRGSTNQPQHF. The gene calls are TRBV4-1 and TRBJ1-5; perhaps TRBD1 as D (5 bases). Looked up from germline, CDR1 is MGHRA and CDR2 is YSYEKL. CDR3 size: 14 residues. Trimming removed 4 bases at V and 3 bases at J, with 10 bases between.

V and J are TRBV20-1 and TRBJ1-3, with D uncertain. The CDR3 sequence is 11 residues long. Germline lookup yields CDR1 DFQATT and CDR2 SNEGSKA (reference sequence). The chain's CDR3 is CERSSGNTIYF. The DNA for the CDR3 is TGCGAGCGTTCCTCTGGAAACACCATATATTTT.

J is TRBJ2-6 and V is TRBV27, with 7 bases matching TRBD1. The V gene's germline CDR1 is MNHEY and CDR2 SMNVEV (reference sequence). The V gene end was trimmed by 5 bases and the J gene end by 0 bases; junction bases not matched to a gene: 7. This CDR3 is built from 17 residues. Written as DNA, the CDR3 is TGTGCCAGCAGTCTCCGGGACAGTCACTCTGGGGCCAACGTCCTGACTTTC. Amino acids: CASSLRDSHSGANVLTF.

This CDR3 reads CASSIRQFSEAFF. The CDR3 DNA reads as TGTGCCAGCAGTATCAGGCAGTTTAGTGAAGCTTTCTTT. This chain uses TRBV11-3 with TRBJ1-1; the D is unclear. The V and J ends lost 6 bases and 7 bases respectively, with 15 bases between them. Germline CDR1 and CDR2: SGHNT and YENEEA. This CDR3 spans 13 amino acids. Full variable domain (rest looked up from reference TRBV11-3 and TRBJ1-1): EAGVVQSPRYKIIEKKQPVAFWCNPISGHNTLYWYLQNLGQGPELLIRYENEEAVDDSQLPKDRFSAERLKGVDSTLKIQPAELGDSAVYLCASSIRQFSEAFFGQGTRLTVV.

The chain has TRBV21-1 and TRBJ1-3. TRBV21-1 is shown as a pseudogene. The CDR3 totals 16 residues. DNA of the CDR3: TGTGCCAGCAGCAAAAACGCCCCGGGCTCTGGAAACACCATATATTTT. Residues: CASSKNAPGSGNTIYF.

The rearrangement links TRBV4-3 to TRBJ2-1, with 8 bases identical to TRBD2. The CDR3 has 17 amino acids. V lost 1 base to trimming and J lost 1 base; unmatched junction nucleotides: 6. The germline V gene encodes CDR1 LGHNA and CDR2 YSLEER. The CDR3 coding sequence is TGCGCCAGCAGCCAAGTATGGGCTAGCGGGTCCTACAATGAGCAGTTCTTC. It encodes CASSQVWASGSYNEQFF.

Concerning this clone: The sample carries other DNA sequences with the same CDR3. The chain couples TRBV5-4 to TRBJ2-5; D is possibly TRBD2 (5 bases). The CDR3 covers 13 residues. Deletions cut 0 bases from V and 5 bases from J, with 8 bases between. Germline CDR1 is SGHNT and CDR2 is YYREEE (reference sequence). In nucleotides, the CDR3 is TGTGCCAGCAGCTTGGAGGGCGGGGAGACCCAGTACTTC. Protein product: CASSLEGGETQYF.

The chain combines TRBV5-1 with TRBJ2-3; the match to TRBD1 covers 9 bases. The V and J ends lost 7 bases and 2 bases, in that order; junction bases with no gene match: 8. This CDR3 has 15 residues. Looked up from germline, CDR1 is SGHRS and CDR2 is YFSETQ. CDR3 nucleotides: TGCGCCAGCTGCGACAGGGGGAACCCCACAGATACGCAGTATTTT. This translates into CASCDRGNPTDTQYF.